This TCR beta chain emerged from a study of T cell repertoires in cytomegalovirus infection. Study details: CMV infection together with matching HLA type was indicated by public TCR beta signatures.

Notes on the study in general: HLA-C-restricted CMV clonotypes gave the most frequent clonotype in two of eight donors.

TCRdb called the reads again in MiXCR, with one record for every CDR3 protein. This sample yields under 250,000 distinct CDR3 sequences, of which 6% to 8% are seen a single time; about 6% belongs to the top ten. This CDR3 is built from 14 residues. Germline assignment: CDR1 MNHEY and CDR2 SVGEGT. Germline trimming cut 6 bases from V and 5 bases from J; bases unmatched to any gene: 3. This clonotype was detected ten times or more. What it binds is not known. Sequenced: PBMCs. The rearrangement joins TRBV6-2 or TRBV6-3 to TRBJ2-1, with 11 bases matching TRBD2. The TCR was taken from a human donor in good health (CMV status not recorded). Some clones in this sample may be carry-over from other donors' samples. For the CDR3, the DNA is TGTGCCAGCAGGCTAGCGGGGGGCCACAATGAGCAGTTCTTC. Its translation: CASRLAGGHNEQFF.